This T cell receptor beta chain was documented in a study of blood T cell repertoires in COVID-19. The V gene lost 4 bases and the J gene lost 6 bases, with 16 bases spanning the gap. The CDR3 runs 15 residues. Per germline, CDR1 LGHDT and CDR2 YNNKEL (reference sequence). In the original workflow: By means of reference gene primer amplification, nucleated cell counts were estimated. The method was immunoSEQ multiplex PCR; TCRdb's version includes in-frame clones alone and lacks a portion of them. V, J and clone size are taken as reported in that table, and D and trimming were inferred from the DNA itself. Of about 280,000 clones listed, 85% are singletons.

This TCR came from a man between 45 and 60 years old with active or convalescent COVID-19. The V gene is TRBV3-1 (or the pseudogene TRBV3-2), the J gene TRBJ2-1; no clear D gene. Specimen: peripheral blood. CDR3 sequence reads: CASSRTSPSGNEQFF. The CDR3 DNA reads as TGTGCCAGCAGCCGAACTTCGCCCTCTGGCAATGAGCAGTTCTTC.